This is a list of T cell receptor beta chains from one sample in a study of T cell responses to AZD1222 COVID-19 vaccine. Generated by immunoSEQ multiplex PCR, the TCRdb table keeps only in-frame clones and is missing some. The sample lists some 130,000 clones; around 87% were seen once. The sequences come from peripheral blood, collected on day 0 of AZD1222 vaccination. These receptors were collected from an adult in good health. CDR3s include the opening cysteine and the closing phenylalanine or tryptophan. Fields, in order: CDR3 length, D gene, V gene, J gene, clone size, CDR3 protein, CDR3 DNA. A D gene is named only where the DNA matches it firmly. Some rows have no size entry. The others give once, few or many, or a class for an expanded clone.

14	NA	TRBV4-2	TRBJ2-7	NA	CASSQRQGGDEQYF	TGTGCCAGCAGCCAACGACAGGGCGGGGACGAGCAGTACTTC
16	NA	TRBV9	TRBJ1-3	NA	CASSRFEGISGNTIYF	TGTGCCAGCAGCCGCTTTGAGGGAATTTCTGGAAACACCATATATTTT
13	NA	TRBV18	TRBJ2-7	NA	CASSPGDGYEQYF	TGTGCCAGCTCACCAGGAGACGGCTACGAGCAGTACTTC
16	NA	TRBV10-3	TRBJ1-5	NA	CAISRGGENSNQPQHF	TGTGCCATCAGCCGGGGCGGGGAAAATAGCAATCAGCCCCAGCATTTT
15	NA	TRBV28	TRBJ1-5	NA	CASSPLDRDNQPQHF	TGTGCCAGCAGCCCCTTGGACAGAGACAATCAGCCCCAGCATTTT
13	NA	TRBV28	TRBJ1-1	NA	CASSFRRLGEAFF	TGTGCCAGCAGTTTCCGGCGACTGGGAGAAGCTTTCTTT
12	NA	TRBV12-3/TRBV12-4	TRBJ2-5	once	CASSLKGETQYF	TGTGCCAGCAGTTTGAAAGGAGAGACCCAGTACTTC
15	NA	TRBV18	TRBJ1-1	NA	CASSPREGRNTEAFF	TGTGCCAGCTCACCGAGGGAAGGGCGGAACACTGAAGCTTTCTTT
13	NA	TRBV29-1	TRBJ1-1	NA	CSVERGGGTEAFF	TGCAGCGTTGAAAGGGGCGGGGGGACTGAAGCTTTCTTT
13	TRBD1	TRBV3-1/TRBV3-2	TRBJ2-7	once	CASSRQGAYEQYF	TGTGCCAGCAGCCGACAGGGGGCGTACGAGCAGTACTTC
14	NA	TRBV7-8	TRBJ1-2	NA	CASSSGGVGYGYTF	TGTGCCAGCAGCTCCGGCGGGGTAGGGTATGGCTACACCTTC
15	TRBD1	TRBV3-1/TRBV3-2	TRBJ2-7	NA	CASSQDVRGLGEQYF	TGTGCCAGCAGCCAAGACGTAAGGGGGCTCGGAGAGCAGTACTTC
19	TRBD1	TRBV15	TRBJ2-2	NA	CATSRDGPLDRGRTGELFF	TGTGCCACCAGCAGAGATGGGCCCCTGGACAGGGGGCGAACCGGGGAGCTGTTTTTT
16	NA	TRBV19	TRBJ2-1	NA	CASSIRFSTTPMEQFF	TGTGCCAGTAGTATAAGGTTCTCGACTACCCCAATGGAGCAGTTCTTC
15	TRBD1	TRBV4-1	TRBJ1-6	NA	CASSQGQGLNSPLHF	TGCGCCAGCAGCCAAGGACAGGGCCTTAATTCACCCCTCCACTTT
17	TRBD1	TRBV28	TRBJ1-1	once	CASSLTGTGEFNTEAFF	TGTGCCAGCAGCTTAACCGGGACAGGGGAGTTTAACACTGAAGCTTTCTTT
14	NA	TRBV4-1	TRBJ2-7	NA	CASSQSVASYEQYF	TGCGCCAGCAGCCAAAGTGTGGCCTCCTACGAGCAGTACTTC
16	NA	TRBV11-2	TRBJ1-3	once	CASSARHVISGNTIYF	TGTGCCAGCAGCGCACGACACGTAATCTCTGGAAACACCATATATTTT
15	TRBD2	TRBV6-5	TRBJ2-7	NA	CASSPARGGLYEQYF	TGTGCCAGCAGCCCCGCGCGGGGGGGCCTGTACGAGCAGTACTTC
14	NA	TRBV2	TRBJ1-2	NA	CASSERGGVYGYTF	TGTGCCAGCAGTGAACGGGGGGGTGTATATGGCTACACCTTC
17	NA	TRBV19	TRBJ1-5	NA	CASSIRIGPSHNQPQHF	TGTGCCAGTAGTATAAGGATCGGGCCATCTCACAATCAGCCCCAGCATTTT
13	NA	TRBV6-5	TRBJ1-1	few	CASSLQADTEAFF	TGTGCCAGCAGTTTACAGGCCGACACTGAAGCTTTCTTT
15	NA	TRBV7-7	TRBJ1-5	once	CASSWDKIINQPQHF	TGTGCCAGCAGCTGGGACAAGATAATTAATCAGCCCCAGCATTTT
12	TRBD2	TRBV6-5	TRBJ2-7	NA	CASAQKGGEQYF	TGTGCCAGCGCTCAGAAGGGAGGGGAGCAGTACTTC
11	TRBD1	TRBV13	TRBJ1-1	NA	CASSQGGKAFF	TGTGCCAGCAGCCAGGGGGGTAAAGCTTTCTTT
14	NA	TRBV28	TRBJ2-3	NA	CASSLGQSTDTQYF	TGTGCCAGCAGTTTAGGGCAGAGCACAGATACGCAGTATTTT
15	TRBD2	TRBV6-4	TRBJ2-3	NA	CATRGFSGRFVTQYF	TGTGCCACCCGGGGGTTTAGCGGGAGATTCGTGACGCAGTATTTT
15	NA	TRBV9	TRBJ1-6	NA	CASSPPGSYNSPLHF	TGTGCCAGCAGCCCCCCGGGGAGTTATAATTCACCCCTCCACTTT
15	NA	TRBV5-6	TRBJ1-2	NA	CASSLWAAEIYGYTF	TGTGCCAGCAGCTTGTGGGCGGCGGAGATCTATGGCTACACCTTC
14	TRBD1	TRBV4-1	TRBJ2-2	NA	CASSRGQATGELFF	TGCGCCAGCAGCCGAGGACAGGCCACCGGGGAGCTGTTTTTT
15	NA	TRBV4-2	TRBJ1-3	NA	CASSQGRGSGNTIYF	TGTGCCAGCAGCCAAGGGAGGGGCTCTGGAAACACCATATATTTT
15	NA	TRBV6-2/TRBV6-3	TRBJ2-7	NA	CASSYSATATYEQYF	TGTGCCAGCAGTTACTCCGCGACAGCGACCTACGAGCAGTACTTC
17	TRBD1	TRBV9	TRBJ2-1	NA	CASSVLPGTGGANEQFF	TGTGCCAGCAGCGTCCTACCAGGGACAGGGGGTGCCAATGAGCAGTTCTTC
14	NA	TRBV5-1	TRBJ1-4	NA	CASSLVQGGEKLFF	TGCGCCAGCAGCTTGGTTCAGGGAGGTGAAAAACTGTTTTTT
16	TRBD1	TRBV19	TRBJ1-5	NA	CASSTLTRQGGQPQHF	TGTGCCAGTAGTACCTTGACGAGGCAGGGGGGACAGCCCCAGCATTTT
17	NA	TRBV4-3	TRBJ1-4	NA	CASSQVSTVTTNEKLFF	TGCGCCAGCAGCCAAGTTTCTACCGTAACAACTAATGAAAAACTGTTTTTT